The 21 T cell receptor beta chains in this list originate from one sample, sequenced in a study of control samples from healthy donors and cancer patients. The table came from immunoSEQ multiplex PCR; TCRdb's copy has only in-frame clones and leaves some out. The table lists 100,000 to 150,000 clones, about 89% of them singletons. The sample was blood. The source is a man aged 45-65 years in good health.

The chain employs TRBV7-2 and TRBJ2-3; 10 bases line up with TRBD1. Germline CDR1 reads SGHTA; CDR2 reads FQGNSA. V lost 1 base, J lost 3 bases, and 4 bases stayed unmatched. The CDR3 spans 16 residues. CDR3 protein: CASSLGTGGRTDTQYF. In nucleotides, the CDR3 is TGTGCCAGCAGCTTAGGGACAGGGGGTAGGACAGATACGCAGTATTTT.

This chain joins TRBV5-1 and TRBJ1-1, with TRBD1 identical over 9 bases. The length of the CDR3 is 16 residues. The V segment lost 4 bases and the J segment 2 bases; nucleotides outside the gene matches: 9. Germline assignment: CDR1 SGHRS and CDR2 YFSETQ. Written as DNA, the CDR3 is TGCGCCAGCAGCACCCGGACAGGGGCCCCCAACACTGAAGCTTTCTTT. Residues: CASSTRTGAPNTEAFF.

This chain uses TRBV6-6 with TRBJ1-1; D might be TRBD1 (5 bases). CDR1 MNHNY and CDR2 SVGAGI come from the germline V gene (reference sequence). The CDR3 runs to 13 residues. The germline V and J ends were trimmed by 10 bases and 3 bases, with 15 bases remaining between them. CDR3 nucleotide sequence: TGTGCCACCTCGGTTAAAGGGGACACTGAAGCTTTCTTT. It encodes CATSVKGDTEAFF.

This sequence joins TRBV5-4 and TRBJ1-2; possible D gene TRBD1, 5 bases. CDR1 and CDR2 (germline): SGHNT, YYREEE (reference sequence). The CDR3 is 14 residues long. V shed 4 bases and J shed 5 bases, with 15 bases lying between them. CDR3 nucleotide sequence: TGTGCCAGCAGCCCCGGGACGGATGCTTATGGCTACACCTTC. Amino acids: CASSPGTDAYGYTF.

This sequence joins TRBV2 and TRBJ1-4, with a weak D call TRBD1 (5 bases). The V and J ends lost 7 bases and 5 bases respectively, with 14 bases between them. From germline, CDR1 is SNHLY and CDR2 FYNNEI. This CDR3 comprises 14 residues. The CDR3 nucleotides are TGTGCCAGCAATCGATTGGGGGGAAATGAAAAACTGTTTTTT. Its protein is CASNRLGGNEKLFF. Based on the CDR3 plus reference TRBV2 and TRBJ1-4, the full variable domain is EPEVTQTPSHQVTQMGQEVILRCVPISNHLYFYWYRQILGQKVEFLVSFYNNEISEKSEIFDDQFSVERPDGSNFTLKIRSTKLEDSAMYFCASNRLGGNEKLFFGSGTQLSVL.

The V and J genes are TRBV5-4 and TRBJ1-2; 7 bases map to TRBD1. The CDR3 has 14 amino acids. Germline values: CDR1 SGHNT, CDR2 YYREEE (reference sequence). Trimming at V came to 0 bases and at J to 5 bases, leaving 4 bases not matched to a gene. CDR3 loop: CASSLERDSYGYTF. The CDR3 region has the DNA TGTGCCAGCAGCTTGGAGAGGGACAGTTATGGCTACACCTTC.

This chain connects TRBV6-5 to TRBJ2-2; 9 bases are a match to TRBD1. Germline CDR1 and CDR2: MNHEY and SVGAGI. The trim removed 4 bases at V and 6 bases at J, leaving 3 bases unmatched. CDR3 length: 14 amino acids. The CDR3: CASSWDRESGELFF. The CDR3 region has the DNA TGTGCCAGCAGTTGGGACAGGGAATCCGGGGAGCTGTTTTTT.

The chain joins TRBV5-1 to TRBJ2-7, with 8 bases identical to TRBD1. Germline CDR1 and CDR2: SGHRS and YFSETQ. With V trimmed by 0 bases and J by 1 base, 3 bases remained unmatched. CDR3 size: 15 residues. CDR3 sequence (DNA): TGCGCCAGCAGCTTGGGGACAGGGTTTTCCTACGAGCAGTACTTC. Amino acids: CASSLGTGFSYEQYF.

The chain joins TRBV28 to TRBJ1-2, with 8 bases fitting TRBD1. V shed 6 bases, J shed 3 bases, and the junction held 3 bases outside the gene matches. The CDR3 is made up of 13 amino acids. CDR1 is MDHEN, CDR2 SYDVKM, per germline. The CDR3 sequence is CASSTGQDYGYTF. CDR3 nucleotides: TGTGCCAGCAGCACGGGACAGGACTATGGCTACACCTTC.

The genes are TRBV5-1 and TRBJ1-1; D is uncertain. Trimming took 4 bases from V and 5 from J, leaving 18 bases between them. From germline, CDR1 is SGHRS and CDR2 YFSETQ. This CDR3 region has 15 residues. CDR3 nucleotide sequence: TGCGCCAGCAGCCCCAGAGCGGGCGGGTTGACTGAAGCTTTCTTT. It translates to CASSPRAGGLTEAFF. The full variable domain, rest sourced from reference TRBV5-1 and TRBJ1-1, is KAGVTQTPRYLIKTRGQQVTLSCSPISGHRSVSWYQQTPGQGLQFLFEYFSETQRNKGNFPGRFSGRQFSNSRSEMNVSTLELGDSALYLCASSPRAGGLTEAFFGQGTRLTVV.

This chain joins TRBV2 and TRBJ1-2; 7 bases match TRBD1. This CDR3 spans 12 amino acids. Germline V CDR1 and CDR2: SNHLY, FYNNEI. The J segment lost 7 bases and the V segment lost 7 bases, leaving 6 bases of the junction unmatched. This CDR3 is CASTETGPGYTF. In DNA, the CDR3 is TGTGCCAGCACCGAGACAGGGCCTGGCTACACCTTC.

This chain connects TRBV5-4 to TRBJ2-3; D may correspond to TRBD1 or TRBD2 (6 bases each). The CDR3 length is 13 residues. V was trimmed by 5 bases and J by 5 bases, leaving 12 bases between them. The germline CDR1 and CDR2 sequences are SGHNT and YYREEE (reference sequence). The DNA for the CDR3 is TGTGCCAGCAGGGGGGGCATCGGAGATACGCAGTATTTT. It translates to CASRGGIGDTQYF. The full variable domain, its missing parts supplied by reference TRBV5-4 and TRBJ2-3, is ETGVTQSPTHLIKTRGQQVTLRCSSQSGHNTVSWYQQALGQGPQFIFQYYREEENGRGNFPPRFSGLQFPNYSSELNVNALELDDSALYLCASRGGIGDTQYFGPGTRLTVL.

The DNA of the CDR3 is TGTGCCAGCAGTTTCCGGGACAGGAGCTATGGCTACACCTTC. Its translation is CASSFRDRSYGYTF. This chain joins TRBV27 and TRBJ1-2; 8 bases align to TRBD1. The trim removed 3 bases at V and 4 bases at J, leaving 4 bases unmatched. The V gene's germline CDR1 is MNHEY and CDR2 SMNVEV (reference sequence). The CDR3 spans 14 residues.

This rearrangement joins TRBV12-3 or TRBV12-4 to TRBJ1-5; TRBD1 aligns across 8 bases. CDR3 length equals 13 residues. Losses at the gene ends were 5 bases for V and 6 bases for J; bases not matched to a gene: 3. The CDR3 DNA reads as TGTGCCAGCAGTCTGACAGGGGTTCAGCCCCAGCATTTT. Amino acids: CASSLTGVQPQHF.

The chain employs TRBV9 and TRBJ1-5; 7 nucleotides align to TRBD1. This CDR3 is 14 amino acids long. V was pared by 0 bases and J by 7 bases, with 4 bases of the junction left unmatched. The germline V gene encodes CDR1 SGDLS and CDR2 YYNGEE. In nucleotides, the CDR3 is TGTGCCAGCAGCGTAGGGCAGGGGGAGCAGCCCCAGCATTTT. Protein product: CASSVGQGEQPQHF.

This clone appeared a few times. The chain joins TRBV6-6 to TRBJ2-7; D not certain. Germline V lookup: CDR1 MNHNY, CDR2 SVGAGI (reference sequence). This CDR3 comprises 14 residues. The V end lost 4 bases, the J end lost 2 bases, and 12 bases lay between the germline ends. The CDR3, as DNA: TGTGCCAGCAGTTCAAGGTCCGGAACCTACGAGCAGTACTTC. Translated: CASSSRSGTYEQYF.

The rearrangement links TRBV9 to TRBJ2-1; 15 bases fit TRBD2. This CDR3 has 18 amino acids. Unmatched junction bases numbered 7, after V lost 6 bases and J lost 0 bases. CDR1 and CDR2 from the germline V gene are SGDLS and YYNGEE. The CDR3 reads CASNQGLAGGSSYNEQFF. In nucleotides, the CDR3 is TGTGCCAGCAACCAGGGACTAGCGGGGGGCAGCTCCTACAATGAGCAGTTCTTC.

The chain has TRBV5-4 and TRBJ1-4, with 8 bases lining up with TRBD1. CDR3 length: 14 amino acids. Germline V gives CDR1 SGHNT, CDR2 YYREEE (reference sequence). V shed 4 bases, J shed 8 bases, and the junction held 7 bases outside the gene matches. The DNA of the CDR3 is TGTGCCAGCAGCCTCGGGACAGGCGGGGAAAAACTGTTTTTT. Protein product: CASSLGTGGEKLFF.

The CDR3 region is CASSLSKGWNDSPLHF. The CDR3 bases are TGTGCCAGCAGCCTTTCAAAGGGTTGGAACGATTCACCCCTCCACTTT. The gene calls are TRBV11-2 and TRBJ1-6; D not resolved. In germline, CDR1 is SGHAT, CDR2 FQNNGV. Trimming removed 5 bases from V and 8 bases from J, with 19 bases in between. The CDR3 loop spans 16 amino acids.

The V gene is TRBV4-3, the J gene TRBJ1-2; D is perhaps TRBD1 (6 bases). This CDR3 spans 14 amino acids. Germline V gives CDR1 LGHNA, CDR2 YSLEER. V was clipped by 3 bases and J by 4 bases, with 12 bases between them. The CDR3 here is CASSQKDSFYGYTF. The DNA of the CDR3 is TGCGCCAGCAGCCAGAAGGACAGTTTCTATGGCTACACCTTC.

The CDR3 DNA reads TGTGCCAGCAGCGCCCCCACAGATACGCAGTATTTT. Translating gives CASSAPTDTQYF. The chain recombines TRBV9 with TRBJ2-3; unclear D gene. The CDR3 is 12 amino acids. The V and J ends lost 3 bases and 2 bases respectively, with 4 bases between them. Germline V gene data show CDR1 as SGDLS and CDR2 as YYNGEE.